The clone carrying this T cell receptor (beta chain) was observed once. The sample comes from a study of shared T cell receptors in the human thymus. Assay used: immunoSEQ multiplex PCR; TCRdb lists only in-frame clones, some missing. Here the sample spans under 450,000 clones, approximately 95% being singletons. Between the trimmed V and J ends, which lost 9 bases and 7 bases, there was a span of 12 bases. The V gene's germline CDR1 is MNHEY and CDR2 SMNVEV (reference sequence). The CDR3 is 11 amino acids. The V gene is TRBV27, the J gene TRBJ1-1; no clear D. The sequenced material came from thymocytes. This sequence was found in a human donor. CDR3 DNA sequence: TGTGCCAGTCGGCGAAGAGATGAAGCTTTCTTT. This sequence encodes CASRRRDEAFF.